The entry below gives a single TCR beta chain sequence along with its context. The sample originates from a study of blood T cell repertoires in COVID-19. Background on the study: The samples span acute and convalescent COVID-19 from the United States, Italy and Spain. The analysed material was cDNA or gDNA that came from T cells, B-cell-depleted T cells, or PBMCs.

The method was immunoSEQ multiplex PCR; TCRdb's version includes in-frame clones alone and lacks a portion of them. The data contain 55,000 to 70,000 clones, about four fifths of them seen just once; the ten biggest clones take up over 7.5%. V was cut by 0 bases and J by 7 bases, with 15 bases left in between. CDR1 is SGHVS, CDR2 FNYEAQ, per germline. This CDR3 has 15 residues. J is TRBJ1-2 and V is TRBV7-6; D gene ambiguous. Sequencing was carried out using peripheral blood. This TCR was recovered from a woman aged 80 or over with acute or convalescent COVID-19. The CDR3 here is CASSLAAAASGGYTF. CDR3 in DNA: TGTGCCAGCAGCTTAGCAGCGGCGGCATCTGGTGGCTACACCTTC.